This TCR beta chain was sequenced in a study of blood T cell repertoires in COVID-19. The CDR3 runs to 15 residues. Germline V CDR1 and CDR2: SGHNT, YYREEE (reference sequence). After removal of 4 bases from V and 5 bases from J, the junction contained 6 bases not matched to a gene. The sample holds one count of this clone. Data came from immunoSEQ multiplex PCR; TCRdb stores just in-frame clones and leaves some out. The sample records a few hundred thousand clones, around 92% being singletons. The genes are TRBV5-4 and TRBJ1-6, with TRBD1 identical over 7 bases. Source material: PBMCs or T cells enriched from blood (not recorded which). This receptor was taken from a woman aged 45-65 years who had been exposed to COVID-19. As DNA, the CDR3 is TGTGCCAGCAGCCGCTTAGGGACAGATAATTCACCCCTCCACTTT. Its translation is CASSRLGTDNSPLHF.